The subject of this entry is one T cell receptor (beta chain). These data belong to a study of T cells expressing NK-cell markers. From its re-call of the 5' RACE reads, TCRdb lists each CDR3 protein once, without DNA. The sample holds about 380,000 distinct CDR3 sequences. The germline gives CDR1 KGHSH, CDR2 LQKENI. The CDR3 sequence is 15 residues long. This sequence joins TRBV18 and TRBJ2-3; the D call of TRBD2 rests on TCRdb alone, since no DNA is present to check it. Input material: blood T cells: a sorted CD56 or NKG2C T cell subset, CD4+ or CD8+ T cells, or bulk PBMC T cells (not recorded which). The sequence came from a man aged 18-70 years in good health. The CDR3: CASSPSGPTLGTQYF.